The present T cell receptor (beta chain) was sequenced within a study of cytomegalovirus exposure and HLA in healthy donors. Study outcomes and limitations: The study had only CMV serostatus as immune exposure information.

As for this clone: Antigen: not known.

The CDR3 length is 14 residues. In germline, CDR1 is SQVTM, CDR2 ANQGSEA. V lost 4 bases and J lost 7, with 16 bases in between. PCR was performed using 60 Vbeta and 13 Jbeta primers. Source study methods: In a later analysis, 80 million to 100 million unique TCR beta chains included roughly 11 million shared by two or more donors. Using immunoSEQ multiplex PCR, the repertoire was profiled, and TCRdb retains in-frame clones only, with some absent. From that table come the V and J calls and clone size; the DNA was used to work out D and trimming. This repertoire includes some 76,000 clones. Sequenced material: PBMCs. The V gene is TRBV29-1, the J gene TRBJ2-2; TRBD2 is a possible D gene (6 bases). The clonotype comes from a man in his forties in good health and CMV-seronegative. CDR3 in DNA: TGCAGCGTTGGTGCGGGACCCTTTGGCGGGGAGCTGTTTTTT. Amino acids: CSVGAGPFGGELFF.